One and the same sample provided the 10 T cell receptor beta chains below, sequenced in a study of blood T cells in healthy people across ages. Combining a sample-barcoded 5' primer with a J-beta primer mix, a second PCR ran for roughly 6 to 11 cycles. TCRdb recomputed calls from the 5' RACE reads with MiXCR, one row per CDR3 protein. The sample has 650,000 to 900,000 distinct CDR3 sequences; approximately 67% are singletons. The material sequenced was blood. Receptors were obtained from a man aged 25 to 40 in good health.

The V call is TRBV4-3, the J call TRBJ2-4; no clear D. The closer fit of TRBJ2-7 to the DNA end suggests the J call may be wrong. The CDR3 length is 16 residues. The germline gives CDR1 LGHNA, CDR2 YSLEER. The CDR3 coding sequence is TGCGCCAGCAGCCAGGCACGGTACCTAACAATTTACGAGCAGTACTTC. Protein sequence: CASSQARYLTIYEQYF.

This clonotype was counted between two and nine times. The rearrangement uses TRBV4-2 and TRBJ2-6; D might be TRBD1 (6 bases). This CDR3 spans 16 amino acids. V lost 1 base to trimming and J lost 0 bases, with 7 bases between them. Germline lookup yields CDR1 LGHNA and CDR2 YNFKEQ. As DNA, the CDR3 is TGTGCCAGCAGCCAAGGACAGGCCTCTGGGGCCAACGTCCTGACTTTC. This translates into CASSQGQASGANVLTF.

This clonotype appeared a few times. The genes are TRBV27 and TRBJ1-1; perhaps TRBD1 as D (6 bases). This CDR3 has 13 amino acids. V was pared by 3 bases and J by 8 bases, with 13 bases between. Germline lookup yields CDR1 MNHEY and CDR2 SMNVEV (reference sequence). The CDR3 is CASSLSPGAEAFF. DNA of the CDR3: TGTGCCAGCAGTTTGTCACCAGGGGCCGAAGCTTTCTTT.

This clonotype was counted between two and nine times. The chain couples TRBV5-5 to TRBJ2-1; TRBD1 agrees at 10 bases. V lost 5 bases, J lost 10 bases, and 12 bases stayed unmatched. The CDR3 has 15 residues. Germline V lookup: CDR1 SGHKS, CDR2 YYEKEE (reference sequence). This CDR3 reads CASSFSWTGGNEQFF. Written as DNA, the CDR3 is TGTGCCAGCAGTTTCAGTTGGACAGGGGGGAACGAGCAGTTCTTC.

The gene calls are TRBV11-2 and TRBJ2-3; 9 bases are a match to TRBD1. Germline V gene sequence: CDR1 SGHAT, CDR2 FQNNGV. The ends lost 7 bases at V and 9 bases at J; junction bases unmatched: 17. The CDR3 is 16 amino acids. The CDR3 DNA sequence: TGTGCCAGCACCCGGACAGGGGATTTAGGCCTTCGGACGCAGTATTTT. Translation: CASTRTGDLGLRTQYF.

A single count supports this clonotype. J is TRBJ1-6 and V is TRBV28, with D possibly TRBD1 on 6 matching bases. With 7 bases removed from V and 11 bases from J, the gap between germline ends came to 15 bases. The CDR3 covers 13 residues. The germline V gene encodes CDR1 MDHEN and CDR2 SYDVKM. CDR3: CASTGGRGPPLHF. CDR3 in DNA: TGTGCCAGCACCGGGGGGCGCGGGCCACCCCTCCACTTT. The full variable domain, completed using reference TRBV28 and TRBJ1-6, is DVKVTQSSRYLVKRTGEKVFLECVQDMDHENMFWYRQDPGLGLRLIYFSYDVKMKEKGDIPEGYSVSREKKERFSLILESASTNQTSMYLCASTGGRGPPLHFGNGTRLTVT.

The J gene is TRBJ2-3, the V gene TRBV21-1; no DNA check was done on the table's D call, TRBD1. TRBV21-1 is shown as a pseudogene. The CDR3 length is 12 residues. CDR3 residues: CATNREPDTQYF. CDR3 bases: TGTGCCACCAACCGGGAGCCAGATACGCAGTATTTT.

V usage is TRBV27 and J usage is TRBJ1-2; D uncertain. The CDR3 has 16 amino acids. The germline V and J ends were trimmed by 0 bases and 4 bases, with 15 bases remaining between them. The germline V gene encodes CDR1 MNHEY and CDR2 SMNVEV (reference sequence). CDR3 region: CASSLSRAAVPYGYTF. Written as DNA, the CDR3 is TGTGCCAGCAGTTTATCGAGGGCGGCAGTTCCCTATGGCTACACCTTC.

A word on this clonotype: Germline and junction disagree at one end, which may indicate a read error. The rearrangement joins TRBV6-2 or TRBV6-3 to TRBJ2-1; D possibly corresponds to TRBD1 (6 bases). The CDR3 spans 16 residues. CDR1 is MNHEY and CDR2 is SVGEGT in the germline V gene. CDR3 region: CASSGSTGPSYNGQFF. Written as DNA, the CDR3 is TGTGCCAGCAGTGGTTCAACAGGGCCCTCCTACAATGGGCAGTTCTTC.

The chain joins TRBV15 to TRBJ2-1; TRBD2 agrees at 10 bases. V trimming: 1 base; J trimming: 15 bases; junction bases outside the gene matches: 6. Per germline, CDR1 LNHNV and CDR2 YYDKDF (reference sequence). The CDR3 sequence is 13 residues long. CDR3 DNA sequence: TGTGCCACCAGCAGAGTTACTAGCGGGGATTGGTTCTTC. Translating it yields CATSRVTSGDWFF.